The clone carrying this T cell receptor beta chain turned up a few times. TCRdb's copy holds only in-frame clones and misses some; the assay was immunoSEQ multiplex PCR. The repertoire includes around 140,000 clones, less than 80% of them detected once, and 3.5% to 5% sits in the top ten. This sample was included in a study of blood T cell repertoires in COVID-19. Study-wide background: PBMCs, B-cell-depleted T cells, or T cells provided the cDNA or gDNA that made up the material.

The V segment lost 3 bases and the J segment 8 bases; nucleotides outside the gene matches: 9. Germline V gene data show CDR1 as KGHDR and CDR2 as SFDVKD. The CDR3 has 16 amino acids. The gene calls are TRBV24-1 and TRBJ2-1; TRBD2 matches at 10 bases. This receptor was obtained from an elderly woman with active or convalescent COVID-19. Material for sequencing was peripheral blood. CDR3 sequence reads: CATSDAQAGGYHEQFF. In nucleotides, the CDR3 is TGTGCCACCAGTGATGCTCAAGCGGGGGGGTATCATGAGCAGTTCTTC.